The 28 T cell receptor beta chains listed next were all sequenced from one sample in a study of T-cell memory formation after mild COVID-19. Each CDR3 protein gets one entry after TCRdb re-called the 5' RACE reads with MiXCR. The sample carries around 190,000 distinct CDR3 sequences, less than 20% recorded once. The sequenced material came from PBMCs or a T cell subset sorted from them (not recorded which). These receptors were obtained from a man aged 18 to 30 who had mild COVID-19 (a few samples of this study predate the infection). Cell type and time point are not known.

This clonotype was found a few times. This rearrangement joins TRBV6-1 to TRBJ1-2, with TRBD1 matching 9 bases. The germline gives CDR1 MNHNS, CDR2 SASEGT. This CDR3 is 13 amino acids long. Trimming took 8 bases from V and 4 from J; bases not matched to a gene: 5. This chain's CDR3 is CASHRGRTYGYTF. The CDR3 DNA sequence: TGTGCCAGCCACAGGGGGCGGACCTATGGCTACACCTTC.

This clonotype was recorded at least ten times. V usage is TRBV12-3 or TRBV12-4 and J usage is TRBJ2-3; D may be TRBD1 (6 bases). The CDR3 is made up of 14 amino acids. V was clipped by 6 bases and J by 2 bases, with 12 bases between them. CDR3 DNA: TGTGCCAGCAGACCAGACAGGATCACAGATACGCAGTATTTT. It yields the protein CASRPDRITDTQYF.

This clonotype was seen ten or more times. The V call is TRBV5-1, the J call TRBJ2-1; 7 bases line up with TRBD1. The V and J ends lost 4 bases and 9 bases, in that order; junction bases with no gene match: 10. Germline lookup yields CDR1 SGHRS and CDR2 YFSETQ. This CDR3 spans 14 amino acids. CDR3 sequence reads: CASSVGQLKGEQFF. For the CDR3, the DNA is TGCGCCAGCAGCGTGGGACAGCTCAAAGGTGAGCAGTTCTTC.

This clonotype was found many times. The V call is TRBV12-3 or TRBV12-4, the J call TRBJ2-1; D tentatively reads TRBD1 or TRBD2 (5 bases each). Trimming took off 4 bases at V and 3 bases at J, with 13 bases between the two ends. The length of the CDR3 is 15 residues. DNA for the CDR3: TGTGCCAGCAGTTATGGGGGTACCCACTACAATGAGCAGTTCTTC. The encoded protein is CASSYGGTHYNEQFF.

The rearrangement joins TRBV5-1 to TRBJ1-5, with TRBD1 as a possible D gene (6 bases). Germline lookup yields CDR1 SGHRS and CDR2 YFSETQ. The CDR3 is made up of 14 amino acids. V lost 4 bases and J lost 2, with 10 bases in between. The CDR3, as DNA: TGCGCCAGCAGCCAGGGGTATGGCAATCAGCCCCAGCATTTT. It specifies CASSQGYGNQPQHF.

The CDR3 here is CASSRTGADTQYF. DNA for the CDR3: TGCGCCAGCAGCCGGACTGGGGCAGATACGCAGTATTTT. The chain carries TRBV5-1 and TRBJ2-3; a possible D gene is TRBD2 (5 bases). This CDR3 spans 13 amino acids. CDR1 and CDR2 (germline): SGHRS, YFSETQ. The germline V and J ends were trimmed by 4 bases and 4 bases, with 10 bases remaining between them.

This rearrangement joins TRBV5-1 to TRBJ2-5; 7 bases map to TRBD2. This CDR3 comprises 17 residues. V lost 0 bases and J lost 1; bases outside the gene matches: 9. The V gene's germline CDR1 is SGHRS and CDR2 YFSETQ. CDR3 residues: CASSLDGRRGSQETQYF. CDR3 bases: TGCGCCAGCAGCTTGGATGGCAGGCGGGGGAGCCAAGAGACCCAGTACTTC.

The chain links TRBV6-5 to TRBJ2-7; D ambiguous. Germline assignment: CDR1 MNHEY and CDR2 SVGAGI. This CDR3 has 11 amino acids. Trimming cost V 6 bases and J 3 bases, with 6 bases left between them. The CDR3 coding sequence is TGTGCCAGCAGATCCGGCTACGAGCAGTACTTC. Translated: CASRSGYEQYF.

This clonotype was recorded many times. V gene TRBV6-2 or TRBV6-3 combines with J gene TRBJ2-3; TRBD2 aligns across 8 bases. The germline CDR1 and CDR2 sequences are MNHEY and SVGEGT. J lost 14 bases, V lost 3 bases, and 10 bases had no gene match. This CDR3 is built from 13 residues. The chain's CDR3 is CASSYKRGNPWYF. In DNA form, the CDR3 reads TGTGCCAGCAGTTATAAGCGGGGGAATCCGTGGTATTTT.

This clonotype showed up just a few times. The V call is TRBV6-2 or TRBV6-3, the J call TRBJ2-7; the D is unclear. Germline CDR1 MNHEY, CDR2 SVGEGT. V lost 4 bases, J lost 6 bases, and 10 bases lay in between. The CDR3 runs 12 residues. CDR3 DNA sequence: TGTGCCAGCAGTTCCTGGCGGAGCGAGCAGTACTTC. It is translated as CASSSWRSEQYF.

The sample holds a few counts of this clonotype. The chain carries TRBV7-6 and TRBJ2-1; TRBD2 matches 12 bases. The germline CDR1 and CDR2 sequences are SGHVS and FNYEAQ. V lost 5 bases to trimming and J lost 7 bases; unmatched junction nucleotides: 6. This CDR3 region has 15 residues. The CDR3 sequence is CASSHSGLAGNEQFF. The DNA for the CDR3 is TGTGCCAGCAGCCACTCAGGACTAGCGGGGAATGAGCAGTTCTTC.

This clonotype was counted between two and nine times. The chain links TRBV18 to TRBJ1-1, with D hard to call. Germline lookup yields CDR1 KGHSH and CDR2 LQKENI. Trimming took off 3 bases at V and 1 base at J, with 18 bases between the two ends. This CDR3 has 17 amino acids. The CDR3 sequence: CASSPQVSARRNTEAFF. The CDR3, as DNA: TGTGCCAGCTCACCTCAAGTTAGCGCACGGAGGAACACTGAAGCTTTCTTT.

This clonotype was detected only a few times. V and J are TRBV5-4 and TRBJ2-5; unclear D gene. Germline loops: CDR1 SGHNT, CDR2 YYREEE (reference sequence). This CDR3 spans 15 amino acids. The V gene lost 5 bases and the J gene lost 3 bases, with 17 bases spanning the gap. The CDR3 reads CASRVDKSGKETQYF. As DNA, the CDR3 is TGTGCCAGCAGGGTGGATAAGTCTGGGAAAGAGACCCAGTACTTC.

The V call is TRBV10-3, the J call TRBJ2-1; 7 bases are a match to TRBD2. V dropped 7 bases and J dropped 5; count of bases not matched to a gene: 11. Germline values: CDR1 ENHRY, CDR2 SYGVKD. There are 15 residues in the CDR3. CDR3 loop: CAIIDGRGNHNEQFF. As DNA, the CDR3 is TGTGCCATCATCGATGGGCGGGGGAACCACAATGAGCAGTTCTTC.

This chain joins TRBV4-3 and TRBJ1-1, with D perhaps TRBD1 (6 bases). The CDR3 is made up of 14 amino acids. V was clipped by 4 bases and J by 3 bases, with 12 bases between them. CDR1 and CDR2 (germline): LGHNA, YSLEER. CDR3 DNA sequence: TGCGCCAGCAGCCGCCGGGACACCTACACTGAAGCTTTCTTT. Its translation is CASSRRDTYTEAFF.

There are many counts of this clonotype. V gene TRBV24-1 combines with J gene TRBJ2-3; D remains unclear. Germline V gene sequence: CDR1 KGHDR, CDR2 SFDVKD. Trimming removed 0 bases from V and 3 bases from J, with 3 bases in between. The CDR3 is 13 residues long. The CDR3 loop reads CATSDLVTDTQYF. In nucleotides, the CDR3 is TGTGCCACCAGTGATTTGGTTACAGATACGCAGTATTTT.

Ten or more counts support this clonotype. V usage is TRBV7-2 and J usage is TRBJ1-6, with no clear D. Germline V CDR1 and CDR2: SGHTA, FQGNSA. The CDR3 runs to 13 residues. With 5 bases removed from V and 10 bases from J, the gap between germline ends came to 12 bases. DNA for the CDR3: TGTGCCAGCAGCGAATATGCGGGCTCACCCCTCCACTTT. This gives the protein CASSEYAGSPLHF.

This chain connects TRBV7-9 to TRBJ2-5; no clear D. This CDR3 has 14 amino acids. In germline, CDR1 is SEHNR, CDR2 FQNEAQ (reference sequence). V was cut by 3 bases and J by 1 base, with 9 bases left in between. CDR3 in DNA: TGTGCCAGCAGCTTTGGCGCAGTCCAAGAGACCCAGTACTTC. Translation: CASSFGAVQETQYF. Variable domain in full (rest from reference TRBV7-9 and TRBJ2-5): DTGVSQNPRHKITKRGQNVTFRCDPISEHNRLYWYRQTLGQGPEFLTYFQNEAQLEKSRLLSDRFSAERPKGSFSTLEIQRTEQGDSAMYLCASSFGAVQETQYFGPGTRLLVL.

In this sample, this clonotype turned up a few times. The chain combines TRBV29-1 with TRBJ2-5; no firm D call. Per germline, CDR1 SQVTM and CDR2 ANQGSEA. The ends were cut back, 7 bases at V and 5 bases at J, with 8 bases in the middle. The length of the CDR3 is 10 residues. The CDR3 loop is CSGILETQYF. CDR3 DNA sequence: TGCAGCGGGATCCTGGAGACCCAGTACTTC.

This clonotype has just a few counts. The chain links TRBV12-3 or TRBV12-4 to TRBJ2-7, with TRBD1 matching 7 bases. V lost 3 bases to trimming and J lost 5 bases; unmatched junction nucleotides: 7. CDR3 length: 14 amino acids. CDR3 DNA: TGTGCCAGCAGTTTTTGGGACAGTGTGCACGAGCAGTACTTC. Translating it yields CASSFWDSVHEQYF.

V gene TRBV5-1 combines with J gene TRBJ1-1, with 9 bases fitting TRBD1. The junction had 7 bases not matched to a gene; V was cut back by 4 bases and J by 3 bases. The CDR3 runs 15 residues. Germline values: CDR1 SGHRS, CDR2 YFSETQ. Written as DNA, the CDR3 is TGCGCCAGCAGCCAACAGGGGGCTGGAGACACTGAAGCTTTCTTT. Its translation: CASSQQGAGDTEAFF. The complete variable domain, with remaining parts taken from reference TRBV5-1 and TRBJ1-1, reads KAGVTQTPRYLIKTRGQQVTLSCSPISGHRSVSWYQQTPGQGLQFLFEYFSETQRNKGNFPGRFSGRQFSNSRSEMNVSTLELGDSALYLCASSQQGAGDTEAFFGQGTRLTVV.

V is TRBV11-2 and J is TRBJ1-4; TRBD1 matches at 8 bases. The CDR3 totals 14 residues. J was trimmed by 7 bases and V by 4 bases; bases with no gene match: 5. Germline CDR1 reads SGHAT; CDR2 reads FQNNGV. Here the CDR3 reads CASSSGQGSEKLFF. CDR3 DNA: TGTGCCAGCAGCTCCGGACAGGGTAGTGAAAAACTGTTTTTT.

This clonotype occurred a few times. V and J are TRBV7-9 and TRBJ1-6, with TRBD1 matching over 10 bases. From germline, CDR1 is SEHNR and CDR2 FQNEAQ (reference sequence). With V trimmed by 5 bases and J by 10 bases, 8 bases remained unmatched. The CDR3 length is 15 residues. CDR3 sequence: CASSQSGQGISPLHF. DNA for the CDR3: TGTGCCAGCAGCCAGTCGGGACAGGGGATATCACCCCTCCACTTT.

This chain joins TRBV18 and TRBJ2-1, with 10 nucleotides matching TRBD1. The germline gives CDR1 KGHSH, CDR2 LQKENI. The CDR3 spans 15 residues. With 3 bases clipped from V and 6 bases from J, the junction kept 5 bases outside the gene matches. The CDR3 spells CASSPGGQGFNEQFF. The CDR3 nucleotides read TGTGCCAGCTCACCGGGGGGACAGGGGTTCAATGAGCAGTTCTTC.

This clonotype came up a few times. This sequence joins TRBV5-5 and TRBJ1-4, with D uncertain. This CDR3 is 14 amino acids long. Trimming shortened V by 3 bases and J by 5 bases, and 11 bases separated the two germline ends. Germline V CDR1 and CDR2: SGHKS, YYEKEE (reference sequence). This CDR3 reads CASSSREPNEKLFF. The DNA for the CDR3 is TGTGCCAGCAGCTCCCGGGAGCCCAATGAAAAACTGTTTTTT. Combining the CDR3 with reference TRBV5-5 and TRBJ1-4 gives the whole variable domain DAGVTQSPTHLIKTRGQQVTLRCSPISGHKSVSWYQQVLGQGPQFIFQYYEKEERGRGNFPDRFSARQFPNYSSELNVNALLLGDSALYLCASSSREPNEKLFFGSGTQLSVL.

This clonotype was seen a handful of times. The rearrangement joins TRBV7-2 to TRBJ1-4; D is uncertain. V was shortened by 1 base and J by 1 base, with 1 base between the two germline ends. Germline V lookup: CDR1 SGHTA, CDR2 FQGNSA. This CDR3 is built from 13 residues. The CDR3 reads CASSLGTNEKLFF. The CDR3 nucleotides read TGTGCCAGCAGCTTAGGAACTAATGAAAAACTGTTTTTT.

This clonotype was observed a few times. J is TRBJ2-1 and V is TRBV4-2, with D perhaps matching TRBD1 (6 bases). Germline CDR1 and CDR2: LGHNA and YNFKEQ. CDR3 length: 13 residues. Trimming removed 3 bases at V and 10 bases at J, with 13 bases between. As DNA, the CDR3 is TGTGCCAGCAGCCAGGCCTCTAGGGGGGAGCAGTTCTTC. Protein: CASSQASRGEQFF.

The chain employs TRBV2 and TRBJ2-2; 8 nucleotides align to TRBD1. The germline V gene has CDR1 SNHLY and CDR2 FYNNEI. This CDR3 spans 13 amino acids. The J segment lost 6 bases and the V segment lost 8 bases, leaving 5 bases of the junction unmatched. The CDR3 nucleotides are TGTGCCAGCGGATCGGACAGGGCCGGGGAGCTGTTTTTT. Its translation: CASGSDRAGELFF.